A single sample gave rise to the 25 T cell receptor beta chains below, sequenced in a study of spatial heterogeneity in lung cancer. In TCRdb, the 5' RACE reads were re-called with MiXCR into one record per CDR3 protein. The sample carries some 85,000 distinct CDR3 sequences, roughly a fifth recorded once. Time point denoted: sample taken at primary tumor resection. Material for sequencing was whole RNA from tumor, nontumor lung or frozen PBMC, left unsorted. Source: PBMCs, taken at surgery. These receptors all come from a male donor with early-stage non-small cell lung cancer.

V and J are TRBV6-6 and TRBJ1-2; 8 bases map to TRBD1. V shed 6 bases, J shed 1 base, and the junction held 10 bases outside the gene matches. Germline CDR1 MNHNY, CDR2 SVGAGI (reference sequence). The CDR3 has 16 amino acids. The CDR3 DNA follows: TGTGCCAGCAGCCTAAAGACAGGGGCCCTTAACTATGGCTACACCTTC. Its protein product is CASSLKTGALNYGYTF.

This clonotype has a handful of counts. The chain recombines TRBV18 with TRBJ2-1; 9 positions match TRBD1. V lost 6 bases to trimming and J lost 1 base; unmatched junction nucleotides: 1. Germline V gene lookup returns CDR1 KGHSH and CDR2 LQKENI. The CDR3 consists of 14 residues. CDR3 sequence (DNA): TGTGCCAGCTCCGGACAGGGGTCCTACAATGAGCAGTTCTTC. Amino acid sequence: CASSGQGSYNEQFF.

This clonotype has more than one count but fewer than ten. The chain is built from TRBV29-1 and TRBJ2-4; D is possibly TRBD2 (6 bases). Between the trimmed V and J ends, which lost 7 bases and 3 bases, there was a span of 16 bases. The germline gives CDR1 SQVTM, CDR2 ANQGSEA. The CDR3 contains 14 residues. The CDR3 here is CSALIREVKNIQYF. The CDR3 DNA reads as TGCAGCGCCCTAATCAGGGAGGTCAAAAACATTCAGTACTTC.

The CDR3 is CASSFFGTPALKTQYF. Here the CDR3 DNA reads TGTGCCAGCAGTTTCTTCGGGACACCGGCGTTGAAGACCCAGTACTTC. The chain links TRBV27 to TRBJ2-5; D perhaps matches TRBD1 (6 bases). V lost 3 bases and J lost 6, with 20 bases in between. Germline CDR1 and CDR2: MNHEY and SMNVEV (reference sequence). The CDR3 loop spans 16 amino acids.

This clonotype was found many times. The chain is built from TRBV29-1 and TRBJ2-5, with 7 bases matching TRBD1. V was pared by 4 bases and J by 1 base, with 3 bases of the junction left unmatched. CDR1 and CDR2 (germline): SQVTM, ANQGSEA. This CDR3 is built from 13 residues. CDR3 DNA: TGCAGCGTTGCCCGGGACAGCCAAGAGACCCAGTACTTC. Translated: CSVARDSQETQYF. The variable domain in full, with the rest retrieved from reference TRBV29-1 and TRBJ2-5, is SAVISQKPSRDICQRGTSLTIQCQVDSQVTMMFWYRQQPGQSLTLIATANQGSEATYESGFVIDKFPISRPNLTFSTLTVSNMSPEDSSIYLCSVARDSQETQYFGPGTRLLVL.

This clonotype came up once. The rearrangement joins TRBV10-3 to TRBJ1-5, with 7 positions matching TRBD1. Germline V gene lookup returns CDR1 ENHRY and CDR2 SYGVKD. V lost 4 bases to trimming and J lost 15 bases; unmatched junction nucleotides: 15. This CDR3 region has 14 residues. CDR3: CAISGGGTDWVRHF. The CDR3 DNA reads as TGTGCCATCAGTGGAGGGGGGACAGACTGGGTTAGGCATTTT.

This clonotype was seen only a few times. The chain has TRBV18 and TRBJ1-1, with a weak D call TRBD1 (5 bases). The CDR3 has 15 amino acids. V was pared by 0 bases and J by 1 base, with 9 bases between. The germline V gene has CDR1 KGHSH and CDR2 LQKENI. Written as DNA, the CDR3 is TGTGCCAGCTCACCACCTGGGACTTGGAACACTGAAGCTTTCTTT. Its translation: CASSPPGTWNTEAFF.

This clonotype was recorded a few times. The chain uses TRBV5-1 and TRBJ2-5, with D possibly matching TRBD1 (6 bases). Per germline, CDR1 SGHRS and CDR2 YFSETQ. The V end lost 1 base, the J end lost 3 bases, and 7 bases lay between the germline ends. CDR3 length: 13 amino acids. CDR3: CASSLSGEETQYF. DNA for the CDR3: TGCGCCAGCAGCTTGTCAGGGGAAGAGACCCAGTACTTC.

The chain uses TRBV29-1 and TRBJ2-7; D remains ambiguous. This CDR3 comprises 11 residues. Per the germline V gene, CDR1 is SQVTM and CDR2 is ANQGSEA. Trimming removed 6 bases at V and 1 base at J, with 7 bases between. For the CDR3, the DNA is TGCAGCGTAACGCAATCCTACGAGCAGTACTTC. Protein product: CSVTQSYEQYF.

V and J are TRBV30 and TRBJ2-7; D gene uncertain. V was clipped by 2 bases and J by 1 base, with 15 bases between them. CDR1 GTSNPN and CDR2 SVGIG come from the germline V gene (reference sequence). The CDR3 has 15 residues. CDR3 bases: TGTGCCTGGAGTTCGGACCTTTTACGATCCTACGAGCAGTACTTC. This encodes CAWSSDLLRSYEQYF. Full variable domain (missing parts from reference TRBV30 and TRBJ2-7): SQTIHQWPATLVQPVGSPLSLECTVEGTSNPNLYWYRQAAGRGLQLLFYSVGIGQISSEVPQNLSASRPQDRQFILSSKKLLLSDSGFYLCAWSSDLLRSYEQYFGPGTRLTVT.

This sequence joins TRBV19 and TRBJ2-2, with D possibly being TRBD2 (5 bases). The CDR3 has 16 amino acids. The germline V gene encodes CDR1 LNHDA and CDR2 SQIVND (reference sequence). Trimming cost V 0 bases and J 4 bases, with 12 bases left between them. The CDR3 DNA sequence: TGTGCCAGTAGTATAGATGTCGTCGGGGTCACCGGGGAGCTGTTTTTT. The encoded protein is CASSIDVVGVTGELFF.

Concerning this clonotype itself: A read error may explain this, as a much larger clone is one base away. The chain recombines TRBV5-1 with TRBJ2-1; D is undetermined. Germline V gives CDR1 SGHRS, CDR2 YFSETQ. This CDR3 is 16 amino acids long. The CDR3 region has the DNA TGCGCCAGCAGCTTGGCCGTCCGGTCCACCTACAATGAGAAGTTCTTC. Amino acid sequence: CASSLAVRSTYNEKFF.

The chain uses TRBV5-1 and TRBJ2-2, with 7 bases matching TRBD1. CDR1 and CDR2 from the germline V gene are SGHRS and YFSETQ. This CDR3 region has 14 residues. The junction had 3 bases not matched to a gene; V was cut back by 1 base and J by 6 bases. The CDR3 nucleotides read TGCGCCAGCAGCTTGCGACAGGGCCCCGGGGAGCTGTTTTTT. Translation gives CASSLRQGPGELFF. Full variable domain (rest looked up from reference TRBV5-1 and TRBJ2-2): KAGVTQTPRYLIKTRGQQVTLSCSPISGHRSVSWYQQTPGQGLQFLFEYFSETQRNKGNFPGRFSGRQFSNSRSEMNVSTLELGDSALYLCASSLRQGPGELFFGEGSRLTVL.

The V call is TRBV27, the J call TRBJ2-5, with unresolved D. This CDR3 has 12 amino acids. Trimming took off 5 bases at V and 4 bases at J, with 8 bases between the two ends. Germline CDR1 MNHEY, CDR2 SMNVEV (reference sequence). CDR3 sequence reads: CASSPRGETQYF. DNA of the CDR3: TGTGCCAGCAGTCCTAGAGGAGAGACCCAGTACTTC.

The chain is built from TRBV18 and TRBJ2-1, with 11 positions matching TRBD1. V dropped 0 bases and J dropped 9; count of bases not matched to a gene: 4. The CDR3 loop spans 15 amino acids. Germline CDR1 is KGHSH and CDR2 is LQKENI. CDR3 in DNA: TGTGCCAGCTCACCACCGGACAGGGGGCTTGGTGAGCAGTTCTTC. Translation gives CASSPPDRGLGEQFF.

The chain links TRBV28 to TRBJ1-1, with a possible D match to TRBD1 (6 bases). Looked up from germline, CDR1 is MDHEN and CDR2 is SYDVKM. Trimming removed 10 bases at V and 4 bases at J, with 22 bases between. The CDR3 consists of 15 residues. The CDR3: CAIRGGAVGGTEAFF. CDR3 nucleotides: TGTGCCATACGGGGGGGGGCTGTCGGTGGCACTGAAGCTTTCTTT. The complete variable domain, with remaining parts taken from reference TRBV28 and TRBJ1-1, reads DVKVTQSSRYLVKRTGEKVFLECVQDMDHENMFWYRQDPGLGLRLIYFSYDVKMKEKGDIPEGYSVSREKKERFSLILESASTNQTSMYLCAIRGGAVGGTEAFFGQGTRLTVV.

This clonotype was observed at least ten times. This chain joins TRBV12-3 or TRBV12-4 and TRBJ1-2; maybe TRBD1 (5 bases). The CDR3 contains 13 residues. Trimming pared 1 base from V and 4 bases from J, leaving 7 bases between. CDR3 DNA: TGTGCCAGCAGTTTAGGGGGCAGCTATGGCTACACCTTC. This codes for CASSLGGSYGYTF.

Ten or more counts support this clonotype. This chain links TRBV6-2 or TRBV6-3 with TRBJ2-1, with 14 bases lining up with TRBD2. Germline trimming cut 6 bases from V and 7 bases from J; bases unmatched to any gene: 14. CDR3 size: 18 residues. The germline gives CDR1 MNHEY, CDR2 SVGEGT. The CDR3: CASSRRLAGGPGGNEQFF. The DNA of the CDR3 is TGTGCCAGCAGCCGAAGACTAGCGGGAGGGCCCGGGGGGAATGAGCAGTTCTTC.

This clonotype was seen ten or more times. The chain couples TRBV28 to TRBJ1-1; D might be TRBD1 (6 bases). Deletions cut 3 bases from V and 11 bases from J, with 13 bases between. CDR1 is MDHEN and CDR2 is SYDVKM in the germline V gene. This CDR3 contains 12 residues. CDR3 protein: CASSFRGLHAFF. The CDR3 DNA reads as TGTGCCAGCAGTTTCAGGGGTTTGCATGCTTTCTTT.

The V call is TRBV5-1, the J call TRBJ2-7; weak D call: TRBD1 (5 bases). This CDR3 has 14 residues. The V end was cut by 0 bases, the J end by 0 bases, with 7 bases between. Looked up from germline, CDR1 is SGHRS and CDR2 is YFSETQ. CDR3 sequence (DNA): TGCGCCAGCAGCTTGGAGGACAACTCCTACGAGCAGTACTTC. This codes for CASSLEDNSYEQYF.

This chain links TRBV7-3 with TRBJ1-1; possibly TRBD1 for D (6 bases). CDR3 length: 13 residues. Trimming took 5 bases from V and 6 from J, leaving 13 bases between them. From germline, CDR1 is SGHTA and CDR2 FQGTGA. The CDR3 DNA is TGTGCCAGCAGCCTGACGGGGGCGTCTGAAGCTTTCTTT. It encodes CASSLTGASEAFF.

Points on this clonotype: A read error may be the cause here, since a much bigger clone is one base away. The chain combines TRBV11-1 with TRBJ1-4, with TRBD1 matching 9 bases. Germline V gene lookup returns CDR1 SGHAT and CDR2 FQDESV (reference sequence). The ends lost 5 bases at V and 5 bases at J; junction bases unmatched: 3. The CDR3 contains 14 residues. As DNA, the CDR3 is TGTGCCAGCAGCGCCGGGACAGGGAATGAAAAACTGTTTTTT. This codes for CASSAGTGNEKLFF.

In regard to this clonotype: One base away lies a much larger clone, so this may be a sequencing read error. V is TRBV2 and J is TRBJ2-7, with no clear D. The CDR3 contains 15 residues. Germline assignment: CDR1 SNHLY and CDR2 FYNNEI. CDR3 in DNA: TGTGCCTGCAGTGAAAGGTGGATCACAAGGTACGAGCAGTACTTC. Its protein is CACSERWITRYEQYF.

This chain connects TRBV28 to TRBJ1-5, with 7 positions matching TRBD1. This CDR3 is built from 15 residues. Looked up from germline, CDR1 is MDHEN and CDR2 is SYDVKM. The trim removed 2 bases at V and 4 bases at J, leaving 5 bases unmatched. The CDR3 here is CASSLIAGGNQPQHF. CDR3 coding DNA: TGTGCCAGCAGTTTAATAGCAGGGGGTAATCAGCCCCAGCATTTT.

This chain joins TRBV6-2 or TRBV6-3 and TRBJ1-5; D is uncertain. Per germline, CDR1 MNHEY and CDR2 SVGEGT. V lost 2 bases, J lost 2 bases, and 10 bases lay in between. This CDR3 contains 15 residues. CDR3 protein: CASSYEAGGNQPQHF. CDR3 bases: TGTGCCAGCAGTTACGAGGCAGGAGGCAATCAGCCCCAGCATTTT.